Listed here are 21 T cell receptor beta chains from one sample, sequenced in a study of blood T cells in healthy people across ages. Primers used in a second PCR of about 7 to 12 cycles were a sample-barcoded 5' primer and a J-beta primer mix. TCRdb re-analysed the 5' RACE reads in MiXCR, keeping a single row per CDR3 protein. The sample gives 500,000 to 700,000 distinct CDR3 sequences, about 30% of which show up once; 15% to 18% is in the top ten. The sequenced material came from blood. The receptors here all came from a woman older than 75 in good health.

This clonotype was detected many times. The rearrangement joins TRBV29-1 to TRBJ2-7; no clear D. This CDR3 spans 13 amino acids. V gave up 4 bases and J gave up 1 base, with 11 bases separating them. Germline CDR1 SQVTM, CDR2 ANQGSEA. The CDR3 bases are TGCAGCGTTGGAGTAGCTCCTTCCTACGAGCAGTACTTC. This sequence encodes CSVGVAPSYEQYF.

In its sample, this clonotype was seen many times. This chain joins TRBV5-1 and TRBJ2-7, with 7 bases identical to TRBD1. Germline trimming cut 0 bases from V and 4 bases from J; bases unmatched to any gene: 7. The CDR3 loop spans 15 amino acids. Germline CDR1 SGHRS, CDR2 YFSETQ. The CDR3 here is CASSLGTGGGYEQYF. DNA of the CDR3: TGCGCCAGCAGCTTGGGGACAGGAGGCGGTTACGAGCAGTACTTC.

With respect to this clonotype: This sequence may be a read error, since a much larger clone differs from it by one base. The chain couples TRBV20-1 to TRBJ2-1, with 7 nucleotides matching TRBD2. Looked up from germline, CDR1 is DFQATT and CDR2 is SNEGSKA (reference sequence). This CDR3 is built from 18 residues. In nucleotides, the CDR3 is TGCAGCGCTACTCAGAGGCGGCGGGGGAATAATTTCTACAATGAGCAGTTCTTC. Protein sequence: CSATQRRRGNNFYNEQFF.

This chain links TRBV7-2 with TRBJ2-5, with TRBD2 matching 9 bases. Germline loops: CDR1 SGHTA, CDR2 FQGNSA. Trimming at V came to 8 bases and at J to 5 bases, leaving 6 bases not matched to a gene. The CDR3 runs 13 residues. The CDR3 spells CASARGGLETQYF. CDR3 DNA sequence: TGTGCCAGCGCGCGGGGGGGCCTTGAGACCCAGTACTTC.

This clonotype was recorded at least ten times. The CDR3 reads CATSRGITSEQYF. CDR3 sequence (DNA): TGTGCCACCAGCAGAGGTATCACGAGCGAGCAGTACTTC. The rearrangement links TRBV15 to TRBJ2-7; no clear D gene. Between the trimmed V and J ends, which lost 1 base and 6 bases, there was a span of 10 bases. This CDR3 contains 13 residues. Germline lookup yields CDR1 LNHNV and CDR2 YYDKDF (reference sequence).

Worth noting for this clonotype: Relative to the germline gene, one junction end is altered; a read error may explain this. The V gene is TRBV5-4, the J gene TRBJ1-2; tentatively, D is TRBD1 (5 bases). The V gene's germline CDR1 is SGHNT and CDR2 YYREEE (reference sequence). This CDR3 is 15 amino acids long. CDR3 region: CANSFTGTPKLGYTF. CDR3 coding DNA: TGTGCCAACAGCTTCACCGGGACTCCTAAACTTGGCTACACCTTC.

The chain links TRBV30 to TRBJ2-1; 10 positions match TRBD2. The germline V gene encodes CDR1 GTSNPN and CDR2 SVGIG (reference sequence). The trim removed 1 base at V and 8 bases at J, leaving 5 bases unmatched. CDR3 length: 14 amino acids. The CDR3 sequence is CAWSASGGVYEQFF. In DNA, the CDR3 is TGTGCCTGGAGTGCGAGCGGGGGGGTCTATGAGCAGTTCTTC.

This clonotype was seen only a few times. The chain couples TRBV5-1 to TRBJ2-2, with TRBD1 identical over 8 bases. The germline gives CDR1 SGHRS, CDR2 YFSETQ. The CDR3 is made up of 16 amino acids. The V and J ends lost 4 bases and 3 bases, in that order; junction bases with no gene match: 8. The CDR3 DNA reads TGCGCCAGCAGCCCCAGTTCGACAGGGGACACCGGGGAGCTGTTTTTT. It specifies CASSPSSTGDTGELFF.

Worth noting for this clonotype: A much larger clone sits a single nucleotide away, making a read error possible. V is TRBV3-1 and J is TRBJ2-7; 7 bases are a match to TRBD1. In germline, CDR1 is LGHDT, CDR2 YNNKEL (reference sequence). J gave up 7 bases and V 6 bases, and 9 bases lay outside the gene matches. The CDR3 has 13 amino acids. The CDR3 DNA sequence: TGTGCCAGCAGGGGACAGTCCTACAATGAGCAGTACTTC. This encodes CASRGQSYNEQYF.

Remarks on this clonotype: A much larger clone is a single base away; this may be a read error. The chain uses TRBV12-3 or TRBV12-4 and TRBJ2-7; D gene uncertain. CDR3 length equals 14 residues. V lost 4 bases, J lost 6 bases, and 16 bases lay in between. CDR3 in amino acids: CASSSSSGRIEQYF. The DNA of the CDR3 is TGTGCCAGCAGTTCTTCATCGGGCCGCATCGAGCAGTACTTC.

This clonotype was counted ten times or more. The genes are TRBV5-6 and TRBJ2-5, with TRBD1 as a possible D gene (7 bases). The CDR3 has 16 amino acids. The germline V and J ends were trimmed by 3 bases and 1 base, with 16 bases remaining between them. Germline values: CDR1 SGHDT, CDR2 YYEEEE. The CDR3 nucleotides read TGTGCCAGCAGCTCCAAAGCCAGGGGGGCCCAAGAGACCCAGTACTTC. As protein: CASSSKARGAQETQYF.

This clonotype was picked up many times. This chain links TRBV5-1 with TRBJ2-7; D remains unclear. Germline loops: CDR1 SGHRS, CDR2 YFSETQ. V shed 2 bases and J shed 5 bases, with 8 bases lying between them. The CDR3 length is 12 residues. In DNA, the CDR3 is TGCGCCAGCAGCTTTGGTAGCCACGAGCAGTACTTC. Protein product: CASSFGSHEQYF.

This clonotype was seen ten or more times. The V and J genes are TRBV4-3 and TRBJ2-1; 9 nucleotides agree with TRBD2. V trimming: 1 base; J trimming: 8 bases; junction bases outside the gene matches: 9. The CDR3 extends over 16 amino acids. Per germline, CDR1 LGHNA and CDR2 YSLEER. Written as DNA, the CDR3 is TGCGCCAGCAGCCAAGGATTGGCGGGGGGGCCAGATGAGCAGTTCTTC. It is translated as CASSQGLAGGPDEQFF.

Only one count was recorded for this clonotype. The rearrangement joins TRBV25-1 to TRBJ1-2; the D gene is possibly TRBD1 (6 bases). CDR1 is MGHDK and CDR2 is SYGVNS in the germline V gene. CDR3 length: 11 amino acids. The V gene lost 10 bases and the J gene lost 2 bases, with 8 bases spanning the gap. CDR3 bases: TGTGCCATTCAGGGGAACTATGGCTACACCTTC. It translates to CAIQGNYGYTF.

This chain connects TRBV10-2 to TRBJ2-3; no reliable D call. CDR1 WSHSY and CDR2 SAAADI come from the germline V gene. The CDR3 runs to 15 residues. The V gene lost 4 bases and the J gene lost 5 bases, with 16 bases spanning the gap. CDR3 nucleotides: TGCGCCAGCAGTGGAGCATTGGGTCGCGGAGATACGCAGTATTTT. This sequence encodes CASSGALGRGDTQYF.

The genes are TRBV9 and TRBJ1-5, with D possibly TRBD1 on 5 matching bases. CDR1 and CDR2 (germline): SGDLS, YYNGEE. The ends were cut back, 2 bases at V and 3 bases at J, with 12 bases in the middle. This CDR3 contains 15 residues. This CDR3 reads CASSVGVGDNQPQHF. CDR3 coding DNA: TGTGCCAGCAGCGTCGGGGTAGGGGACAATCAGCCCCAGCATTTT.

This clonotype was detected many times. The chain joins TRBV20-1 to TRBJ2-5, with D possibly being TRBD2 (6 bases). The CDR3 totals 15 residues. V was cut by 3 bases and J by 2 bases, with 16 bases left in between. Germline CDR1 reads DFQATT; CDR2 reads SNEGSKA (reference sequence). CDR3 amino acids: CSASKRGSVQETQYF. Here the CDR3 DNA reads TGCAGTGCTAGTAAACGGGGGAGCGTACAAGAGACCCAGTACTTC.

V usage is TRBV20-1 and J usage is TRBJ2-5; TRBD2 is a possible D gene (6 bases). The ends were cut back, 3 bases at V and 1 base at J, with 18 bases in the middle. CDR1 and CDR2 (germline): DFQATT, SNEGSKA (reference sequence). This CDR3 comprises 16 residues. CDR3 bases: TGCAGTGCTAGTATTCTCCTTGCGGGGTTCCAAGAGACCCAGTACTTC. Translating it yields CSASILLAGFQETQYF.

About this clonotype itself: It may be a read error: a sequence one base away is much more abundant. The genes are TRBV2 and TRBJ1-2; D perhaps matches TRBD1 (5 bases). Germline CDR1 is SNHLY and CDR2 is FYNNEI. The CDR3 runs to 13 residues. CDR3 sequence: CASGDRGSYGYTF. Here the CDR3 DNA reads TGTGCCAGCGGTGATCGGGGCTCCTATGGCTACACCTTC.

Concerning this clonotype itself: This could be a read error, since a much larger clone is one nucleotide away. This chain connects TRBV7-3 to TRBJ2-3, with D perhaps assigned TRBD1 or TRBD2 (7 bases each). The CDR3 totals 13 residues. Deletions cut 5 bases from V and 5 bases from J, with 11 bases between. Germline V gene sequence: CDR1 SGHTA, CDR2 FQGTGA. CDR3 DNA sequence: TGTGCCAGCAGCCCCAGGGGGGGAGATACGCAGTATTTT. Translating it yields CASSPRGGDTQYF.

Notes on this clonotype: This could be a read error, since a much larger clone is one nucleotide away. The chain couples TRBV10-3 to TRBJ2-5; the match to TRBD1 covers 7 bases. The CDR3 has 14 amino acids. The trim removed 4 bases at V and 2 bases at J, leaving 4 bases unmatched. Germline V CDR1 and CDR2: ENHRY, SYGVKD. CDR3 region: CAISGPGQQETQYF. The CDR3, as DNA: TGTGCCATCAGTGGCCCGGGACAGCAAGAGACCCAGTACTTC.